The next 4 T cell receptor beta chains were all read from a single sample in a study of T cell clusters in autoimmune cytopenias. Multiplex touch-down PCR amplified TRB using TRB-A and TRB-B pools in one tube. TCRdb reprocessed the multiplex PCR reads and stores each CDR3 protein as one record, lacking DNA. Its listing shows around 7,000 distinct CDR3 sequences. TRB was amplified from 250 ng of peripheral blood genomic DNA per sample. These data were also reused for a study on T cell repertoires in aging, cancer and after chemotherapy.

The sequenced material came from peripheral blood. These receptors were taken from a human donor in good health.

V is TRBV6-5 and J is TRBJ2-6. The CDR3 is made up of 16 amino acids. Germline V gene lookup returns CDR1 MNHEY and CDR2 SVGAGI. CDR3 sequence: CASRIEGSSGANVLTF.

Judged by frequency, this clonotype is medium-sized (0.01 to 0.1%). J is TRBJ2-2 and V is TRBV5-4; TCRdb indicates TRBD1, and absent DNA this call remains unverified. The CDR3 has 18 amino acids. Germline lookup yields CDR1 SGHNT and CDR2 YYREEE (reference sequence). The CDR3: CASSLPGTGGARTGELFF.

V usage is TRBV10-3 and J usage is TRBJ2-1. In germline, CDR1 is ENHRY, CDR2 SYGVKD. This CDR3 spans 15 amino acids. CDR3 amino acids: CAISGPLGLYNEQFF.

This clonotype is labeled medium-sized based on frequency. The chain uses TRBV6-5 and TRBJ2-5; the TCRdb call, TRBD1, lacks DNA for checking. The CDR3 has 16 residues. In germline, CDR1 is MNHEY, CDR2 SVGAGI. The CDR3 protein is CASSPAGTQYQETQYF.